The rows below give T cell receptor beta chains drawn from one sample of a study of PD-1 blockade in classical Hodgkin lymphoma. Profiled with immunoSEQ multiplex PCR; TCRdb holds only in-frame clones, not every one. The repertoire holds about 19,000 clones, with 70% to 80% as singletons. The material was peripheral blood mononuclear cells (PBMCs), obtained before the second cycle of nivolumab. The receptors shown here come from a human donor with classical Hodgkin lymphoma. Each CDR3 is given with its conserved first and last residue. The D gene is left open where the match is weak. For some rows the clone size is stated as once, few or many, or as a class when expanded; others skip it.

j_call clone_size v_call d_call cdr3_nt cdr3_aa
TRBJ1-5 once TRBV19 NA TGTGCCAGTAGTACGCAGGGGTCCAGCAGTCAGCCCCAGCATTTT CASSTQGSSSQPQHF
TRBJ1-6 once TRBV11-2 NA TGTGCCAGCAGCTCCGGACTTTCCACATCACCCCTCCACTTT CASSSGLSTSPLHF
TRBJ2-2 few TRBV27 NA TGTGCCAGCAGTCCTGCTTGGGGGGACTTGACCGGGGAGCTGTTTTTT CASSPAWGDLTGELFF
TRBJ2-7 NA TRBV11-2 TRBD1 TGTGCCAGCAGCTTAGTACAGGGGTTACGGAACGAGCAGTACTTC CASSLVQGLRNEQYF
TRBJ1-5 few TRBV6-4 NA TGTGCCAGCAGCCTTGACCTAAATCAGCCCCAGCATTTT CASSLDLNQPQHF
TRBJ2-1 NA TRBV19 NA TGTGCCAGTAGTACTCGGGACGCCTTCCGACCCGACTACAATGAGCAGTTCTTC CASSTRDAFRPDYNEQFF
TRBJ2-7 NA TRBV4-3 NA TGCGCCAGCAGCCAACAGAAGGCCTACGAGCAGTACTTC CASSQQKAYEQYF
TRBJ2-7 NA TRBV4-1 NA TGCGCCAGCAGCCAAGAGCAAGGACAGTCCTACGAGCAGTACTTC CASSQEQGQSYEQYF
TRBJ1-4 NA TRBV4-3 NA TGCGCCAGCAGCCAAGTGGGCACAGGCCCCGAAAAACTGTTTTTT CASSQVGTGPEKLFF
TRBJ1-2 NA TRBV19 TRBD1 TGTGCCAGTAGTGCACAGGGGGCTGTCTATGGCTACACCTTC CASSAQGAVYGYTF
TRBJ2-1 NA TRBV27 NA TGTGCCAGCAGTTTACAGGGGAATGAGCAGTTCTTC CASSLQGNEQFF
TRBJ2-5 few TRBV4-2 NA TGTGCCAGCAGCCAAGACTGGCAGACCCAAGAGACCCAGTACTTC CASSQDWQTQETQYF
TRBJ2-1 few TRBV7-2 NA TGTGCCAGCAGCTTAGCGGGAGGTTACAATGAGCAGTTCTTC CASSLAGGYNEQFF
TRBJ1-3 medium-sized TRBV7-9 NA TGTGCCAGCAGCCTCGACTCTGGAAACACCATATATTTT CASSLDSGNTIYF
TRBJ1-2 NA TRBV5-3 NA TGTGCCAGAAGCTGCCCACGGGACAACTATGGCTACACCTTC CARSCPRDNYGYTF
TRBJ2-1 NA TRBV27 NA TGTGCCAGCAGAGGACTGATTGATGAGCAGTTCTTC CASRGLIDEQFF
TRBJ1-2 NA TRBV27 NA TGTGCCAGCAGTCCCTTCCGGGACTTAATCTATGGCTACACCTTC CASSPFRDLIYGYTF
TRBJ2-7 NA TRBV28 NA TGTGCCAGCAGTCACCCGGGCGAGCAGTACTTC CASSHPGEQYF
TRBJ2-2 NA TRBV28 NA TGTGCCAGCAGGGAGGGAGCCGACAGGGTCGGGGAGCTGTTTTTT CASREGADRVGELFF
TRBJ2-7 NA TRBV30 TRBD1 TGTGCCTGGAGGGGGACAGGGACGATAAGCTCCTACGAGCAGTACTTC CAWRGTGTISSYEQYF
TRBJ2-5 once TRBV27 TRBD2 TGTGCCAGCAGTCCCCAACTAGCGAATATGGGGACCCAGTACTTC CASSPQLANMGTQYF
TRBJ1-4 few TRBV28 TRBD1 TGTGCCAGCGGAACAGGGGTAACTAATGAAAAACTGTTTTTT CASGTGVTNEKLFF
TRBJ2-1 NA TRBV15 TRBD1 TGTGCCACCAGCCGAAGGACAGGGGGCTACAATGAGCAGTTCTTC CATSRRTGGYNEQFF
TRBJ1-1 NA TRBV19 NA TGTGCCAGTAGTAGTGGGGGGGGATTCAGAGCTTTCTTT CASSSGGGFRAFF
TRBJ1-6 NA TRBV7-9 NA TGTGCCAGCCCCGACCGGGGATCACCCCTCCACTTT CASPDRGSPLHF
TRBJ2-1 NA TRBV29-1 TRBD2 TGCAGCGTCATAGCCGGGACTAGCCTCACAATGGGCGATGAGCAGTTCTTC CSVIAGTSLTMGDEQFF
TRBJ2-1 NA TRBV13 TRBD2 TGTGCCAGCAGCTTAGTTCCGCGGGAGAACAATGAGCAGTTCTTC CASSLVPRENNEQFF
TRBJ1-2 NA TRBV10-3 TRBD1 TGTGCCACCGGACAGGGGGCCGACTATGGCTACACCTTC CATGQGADYGYTF
TRBJ1-6 NA TRBV7-4 NA TGTGCCAGCAGCTTAGCGCTTGGGGGTGGCTCACCCCTCCACTTT CASSLALGGGSPLHF
TRBJ2-7 NA TRBV28 NA TGTGCCAGCAGTTCAGGGTTATCCTACGAGCAGTACTTC CASSSGLSYEQYF
TRBJ2-7 NA TRBV4-3 TRBD2 TGCGCCAGCAGCCTAGATAGCGGGAGGCCCCTTGACGAGCAGTACTTC CASSLDSGRPLDEQYF
TRBJ1-4 NA TRBV27 NA TGTGCCAGCAGTTTATCGTATAGGACAACGGAAAAACTGTTTTTT CASSLSYRTTEKLFF
TRBJ2-1 NA TRBV14 NA TGTGCCAGCAGTCCGAGTATATCCTACAATGAGCAGTTCTTC CASSPSISYNEQFF
TRBJ1-1 once TRBV25-1 TRBD1 TGTGCCAGCACACAGGGGGGGACTGAAGCTTTCTTT CASTQGGTEAFF
TRBJ2-7 NA TRBV20-1 NA TGCACGGTGGGCCACGAGCAGTACTTC CTVGHEQYF
TRBJ2-1 NA TRBV18 NA TGTGCCAGCTCATTCGGAGGGGTGGGACGTAATGAGCAGTTCTTC CASSFGGVGRNEQFF
TRBJ1-4 NA TRBV25-1 NA TGTGCCAGCAGTGAATATGGGGGCGGGGGTAGTGCAGAAAAACTGTTTTTT CASSEYGGGGSAEKLFF
TRBJ2-3 NA TRBV5-1 NA TGCGCCAGCAGCTTGGGACCGAGTAGGGCCCTCAGCACAGATACGCAGTATTTT CASSLGPSRALSTDTQYF
TRBJ2-1 NA TRBV2 NA TGTGCCAGCAGTGAAGCGGTAACAGTCTCCTACAATGAGCAGTTCTTC CASSEAVTVSYNEQFF
TRBJ2-1 NA TRBV28 NA TGTGCCATCAGGGGCGGTAGTCGTGCCAATGAGCAGTTCTTC CAIRGGSRANEQFF
TRBJ2-2 NA TRBV9 NA TGTGCCAGCAAGACGGGTCTCACCGGGGAGCTGTTTTTT CASKTGLTGELFF
TRBJ1-1 NA TRBV5-1 TRBD1 TGCGCCAGCAGCTGGTCGACAGGGAACCCTGAAGCTTTCTTT CASSWSTGNPEAFF